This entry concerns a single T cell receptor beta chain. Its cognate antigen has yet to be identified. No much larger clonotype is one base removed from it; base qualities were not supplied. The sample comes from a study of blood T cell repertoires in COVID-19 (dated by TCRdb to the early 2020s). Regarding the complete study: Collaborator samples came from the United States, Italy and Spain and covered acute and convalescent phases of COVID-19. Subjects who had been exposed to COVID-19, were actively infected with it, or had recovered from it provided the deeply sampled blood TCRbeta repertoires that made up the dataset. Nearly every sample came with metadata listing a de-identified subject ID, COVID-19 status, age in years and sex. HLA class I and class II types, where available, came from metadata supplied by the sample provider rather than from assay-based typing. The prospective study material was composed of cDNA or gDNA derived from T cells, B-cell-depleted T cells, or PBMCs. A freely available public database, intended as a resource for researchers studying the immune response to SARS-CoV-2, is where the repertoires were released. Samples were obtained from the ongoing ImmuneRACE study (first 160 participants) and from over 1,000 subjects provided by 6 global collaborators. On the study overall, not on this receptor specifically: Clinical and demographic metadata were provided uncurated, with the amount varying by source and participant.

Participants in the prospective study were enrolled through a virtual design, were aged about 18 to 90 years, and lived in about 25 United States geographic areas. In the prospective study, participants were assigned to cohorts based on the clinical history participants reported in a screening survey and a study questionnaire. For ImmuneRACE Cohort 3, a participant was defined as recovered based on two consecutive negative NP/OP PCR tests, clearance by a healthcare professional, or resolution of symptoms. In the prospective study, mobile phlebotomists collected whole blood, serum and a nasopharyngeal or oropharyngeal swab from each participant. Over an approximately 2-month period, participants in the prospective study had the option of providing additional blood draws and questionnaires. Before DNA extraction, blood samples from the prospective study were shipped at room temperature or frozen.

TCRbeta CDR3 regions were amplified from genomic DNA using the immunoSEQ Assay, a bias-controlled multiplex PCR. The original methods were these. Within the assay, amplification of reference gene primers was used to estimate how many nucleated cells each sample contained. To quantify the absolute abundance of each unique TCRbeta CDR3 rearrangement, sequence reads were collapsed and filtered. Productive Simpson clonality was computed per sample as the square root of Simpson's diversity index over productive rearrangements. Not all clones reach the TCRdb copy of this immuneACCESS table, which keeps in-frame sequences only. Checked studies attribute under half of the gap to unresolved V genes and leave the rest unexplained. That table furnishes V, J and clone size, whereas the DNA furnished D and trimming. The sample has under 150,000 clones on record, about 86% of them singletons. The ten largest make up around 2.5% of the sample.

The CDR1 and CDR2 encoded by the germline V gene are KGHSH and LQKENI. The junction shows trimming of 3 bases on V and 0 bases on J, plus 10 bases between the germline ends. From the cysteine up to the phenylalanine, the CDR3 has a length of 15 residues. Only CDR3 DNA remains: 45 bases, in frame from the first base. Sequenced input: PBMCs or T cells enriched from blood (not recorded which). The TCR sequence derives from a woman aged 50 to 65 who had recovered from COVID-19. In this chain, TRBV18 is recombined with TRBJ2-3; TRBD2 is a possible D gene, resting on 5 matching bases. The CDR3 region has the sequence CASSPGQRSTDTQYF. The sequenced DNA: TGTGCCAGCTCACCGGGCCAGCGGAGCACAGATACGCAGTATTTT.